This TCR beta chain was recovered during a study of blood T cell repertoires in COVID-19. Study context: The United States, Italy and Spain were the sources of the acute and convalescent COVID-19 samples.

A few counts support this clone. The method was immunoSEQ multiplex PCR; TCRdb's version includes in-frame clones alone and lacks a portion of them. The sample records more than 90,000 clones, around nine tenths being singletons. Seattle-derived patients entered the study during active infection and were followed longitudinally. Trimming left V 2 bases short and J 5 bases short, with 16 bases between. Germline CDR1 is LGHNA and CDR2 is YNFKEQ. The CDR3 has 17 residues. The TCR comes from a woman in her fifties or sixties with COVID-19, enrolled during active disease. The sample consisted of peripheral blood. The rearrangement joins TRBV4-2 to TRBJ1-6; D not certain. CDR3 in DNA: TGTGCCAGCAGCCAACTACAGAGGGTTGCGGATAATTCACCCCTCCACTTT. Amino acid sequence: CASSQLQRVADNSPLHF.